The 26 T cell receptor beta chains reported below all come from one sample, sequenced in a study of T cells expressing NK-cell markers. From its re-call of the 5' RACE reads, TCRdb lists each CDR3 protein once, without DNA. The sample data list about 260,000 distinct CDR3 sequences. Input material: blood T cells: a sorted CD56 or NKG2C T cell subset, CD4+ or CD8+ T cells, or bulk PBMC T cells (not recorded which). These receptors were collected from a man younger than 35 in good health.

The gene calls are TRBV12-3 or TRBV12-4 and TRBJ2-1; TCRdb reports TRBD1, a call that lacks DNA to check it against. The CDR3 is made up of 11 amino acids. CDR3: CASSLGGAQFF.

The chain couples TRBV4-1 to TRBJ1-4; the D call from TCRdb, TRBD1, cannot be confirmed without DNA. From germline, CDR1 is MGHRA and CDR2 YSYEKL. This CDR3 spans 15 amino acids. CDR3 in amino acids: CASSQDSRGDEKLFF.

Here the CDR3 reads CSVPLSLVVGDNEQFF. The rearrangement uses TRBV29-1 and TRBJ2-1; absent DNA, TCRdb's TRBD1 call cannot be checked. In germline, CDR1 is SQVTM, CDR2 ANQGSEA. CDR3 length: 16 amino acids.

The V gene is TRBV12-3 or TRBV12-4, the J gene TRBJ2-3; no DNA is available, so the TRBD2 call from TCRdb remains unchecked. The CDR3 is 14 residues long. CDR3 amino acids: CASSFPPGTDTQYF.

This chain uses TRBV20-1 with TRBJ2-7; TCRdb's assignment of TRBD2 cannot be checked, as there is no DNA. The germline gives CDR1 DFQATT, CDR2 SNEGSKA (reference sequence). The CDR3 totals 13 residues. The CDR3 is CSARARTLQEQYF.

The chain links TRBV20-1 to TRBJ1-2; no DNA is available, so the TRBD1 call from TCRdb remains unchecked. The CDR3 is 15 amino acids. The V gene's germline CDR1 is DFQATT and CDR2 SNEGSKA (reference sequence). CDR3 residues: CSARVPFEGNYGYTF.

The chain recombines TRBV7-8 with TRBJ2-5. The V gene's germline CDR1 is SGHVS and CDR2 FQNEAQ. The CDR3 covers 16 residues. The CDR3 loop is CASSPDDYWDHETQYF.

This chain connects TRBV29-1 to TRBJ2-7; TCRdb's assignment of TRBD1 cannot be checked, as there is no DNA. The CDR3 sequence is 12 residues long. Germline V gene sequence: CDR1 SQVTM, CDR2 ANQGSEA. The CDR3 reads CSVARQDREQYF.

This rearrangement joins TRBV5-1 to TRBJ2-2; TCRdb's D call, TRBD1, is unchecked because there is no DNA. CDR1 is SGHRS, CDR2 YFSETQ, per germline. The CDR3 has 16 residues. CDR3 sequence: CASSLARQLRSGELFF.

The V gene is TRBV5-6, the J gene TRBJ2-5. CDR1 SGHDT and CDR2 YYEEEE come from the germline V gene. The CDR3 has 15 amino acids. The CDR3 sequence: CASSLVPERQETQYF. Supplemented by reference TRBV5-6 and TRBJ2-5, the full variable domain reads DAGVTQSPTHLIKTRGQQVTLRCSPKSGHDTVSWYQQALGQGPQFIFQYYEEEERQRGNFPDRFSGHQFPNYSSELNVNALLLGDSALYLCASSLVPERQETQYFGPGTRLLVL.

The V and J genes are TRBV20-1 and TRBJ2-3; TCRdb lists TRBD2, though no DNA is available to test this call. There are 15 residues in the CDR3. Germline CDR1 reads DFQATT; CDR2 reads SNEGSKA (reference sequence). The CDR3 spells CSAPGPSGISDTQYF.

The chain uses TRBV9 and TRBJ2-2; the TCRdb call, TRBD2, lacks DNA for checking. The germline V gene has CDR1 SGDLS and CDR2 YYNGEE. The CDR3 contains 15 residues. CDR3 sequence reads: CASSVSPSLSGELFF. The full variable domain, completed using reference TRBV9 and TRBJ2-2, is DSGVTQTPKHLITATGQRVTLRCSPRSGDLSVYWYQQSLDQGLQFLIQYYNGEERAKGNILERFSAQQFPDLHSELNLSSLELGDSALYFCASSVSPSLSGELFFGEGSRLTVL.

The chain recombines TRBV6-1 with TRBJ1-1; without DNA, the TCRdb call of TRBD1 cannot be checked. Germline assignment: CDR1 MNHNS and CDR2 SASEGT. The CDR3 has 17 amino acids. CDR3 residues: CASRPIGQGARNTEAFF.

The gene calls are TRBV28 and TRBJ2-1; TCRdb picks TRBD2, but there is no DNA to check that call. The CDR3 totals 14 residues. Germline V CDR1 and CDR2: MDHEN, SYDVKM. The CDR3 is CASSLNPSGRLPFF.

V gene TRBV5-4 combines with J gene TRBJ2-3. Germline CDR1 reads SGHNT; CDR2 reads YYREEE (reference sequence). CDR3 length: 12 amino acids. The CDR3 is CASSTALDTQYF.

The rearrangement joins TRBV29-1 to TRBJ2-3. Germline V CDR1 and CDR2: SQVTM, ANQGSEA. The CDR3 sequence is 11 residues long. The CDR3 spells CSVEWGDTQYF.

This chain joins TRBV29-1 and TRBJ2-4. Germline V lookup: CDR1 SQVTM, CDR2 ANQGSEA. The CDR3 totals 12 residues. The CDR3 loop reads CSVGEAKNIQYF.

The chain has TRBV29-1 and TRBJ2-2; TCRdb names TRBD2, which stays unverified in the absence of DNA. The CDR3 has 13 amino acids. Looked up from germline, CDR1 is SQVTM and CDR2 is ANQGSEA. This CDR3 reads CSGRLEGTGELFF.

V and J are TRBV5-6 and TRBJ2-6; the D call from TCRdb, TRBD1, cannot be confirmed without DNA. This CDR3 contains 19 residues. Per the germline V gene, CDR1 is SGHDT and CDR2 is YYEEEE. The CDR3 loop is CASSLVPGQGASGANVLTF.

The chain links TRBV7-3 to TRBJ2-5; TCRdb's assignment of TRBD2 cannot be checked, as there is no DNA. Looked up from germline, CDR1 is SGHTA and CDR2 is FQGTGA. The CDR3 spans 16 residues. CDR3 amino acids: CASSSGLAGDGETQYF.

The rearrangement joins TRBV5-4 to TRBJ2-1; with no DNA, the TCRdb D assignment of TRBD2 cannot be verified. This CDR3 has 15 amino acids. Germline V gene lookup returns CDR1 SGHNT and CDR2 YYREEE (reference sequence). The CDR3 reads CASSSNLGLAWEQFF. Together with reference TRBV5-4 and TRBJ2-1, the CDR3 gives the full variable domain: ETGVTQSPTHLIKTRGQQVTLRCSSQSGHNTVSWYQQALGQGPQFIFQYYREEENGRGNFPPRFSGLQFPNYSSELNVNALELDDSALYLCASSSNLGLAWEQFFGPGTRLTVL.

The V call is TRBV4-3, the J call TRBJ2-1; the TCRdb call, TRBD2, lacks DNA for checking. The germline CDR1 and CDR2 sequences are LGHNA and YSLEER. The CDR3 has 16 residues. This CDR3 is CASSQEERLAYNEQFF.

The CDR3 is CSVRGSYTEAFF. The rearrangement links TRBV29-1 to TRBJ1-1; as DNA is missing, the TRBD1 call by TCRdb cannot be tested. The germline V gene encodes CDR1 SQVTM and CDR2 ANQGSEA. This CDR3 contains 12 residues.

The J gene is TRBJ2-5, the V gene TRBV7-2; the TCRdb call, TRBD1, lacks DNA for checking. This CDR3 is built from 14 residues. Germline V gene data show CDR1 as SGHTA and CDR2 as FQGNSA. CDR3 loop: CASTPSRDLETQYF.

The rearrangement joins TRBV5-1 to TRBJ1-4. Germline V gives CDR1 SGHRS, CDR2 YFSETQ. The CDR3 has 12 amino acids. CDR3 in amino acids: CASSLEDGKLFF. Variable domain in full (rest from reference TRBV5-1 and TRBJ1-4): KAGVTQTPRYLIKTRGQQVTLSCSPISGHRSVSWYQQTPGQGLQFLFEYFSETQRNKGNFPGRFSGRQFSNSRSEMNVSTLELGDSALYLCASSLEDGKLFFGSGTQLSVL.

The V call is TRBV5-6, the J call TRBJ2-7; absent DNA, TCRdb's TRBD1 call cannot be checked. Germline CDR1 is SGHDT and CDR2 is YYEEEE. The CDR3 is 16 residues long. CDR3 in amino acids: CASSLSPGTSSYEQYF.